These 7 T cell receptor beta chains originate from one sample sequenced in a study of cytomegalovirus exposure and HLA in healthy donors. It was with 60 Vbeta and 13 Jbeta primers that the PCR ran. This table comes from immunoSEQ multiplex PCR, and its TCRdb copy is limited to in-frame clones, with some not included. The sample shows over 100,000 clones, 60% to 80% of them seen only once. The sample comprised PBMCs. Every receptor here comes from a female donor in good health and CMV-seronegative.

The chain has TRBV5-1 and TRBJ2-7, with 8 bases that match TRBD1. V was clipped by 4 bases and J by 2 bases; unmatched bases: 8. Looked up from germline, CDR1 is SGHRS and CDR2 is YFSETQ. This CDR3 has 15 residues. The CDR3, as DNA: TGCGCCAGCAGCAAGGATGGACAGGGAACCTACGAGCAGTACTTC. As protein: CASSKDGQGTYEQYF.

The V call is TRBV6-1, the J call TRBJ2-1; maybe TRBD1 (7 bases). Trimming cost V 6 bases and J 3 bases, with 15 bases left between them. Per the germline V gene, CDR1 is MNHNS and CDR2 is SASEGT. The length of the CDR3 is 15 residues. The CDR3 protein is CASSQTGRLYNEQFF. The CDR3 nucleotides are TGTGCCAGCAGCCAGACAGGGAGGCTCTACAATGAGCAGTTCTTC.

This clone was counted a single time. CDR3 amino acids: CASSLSRGHNEQFF. The CDR3 DNA is TGTGCCAGCAGTTTATCTCGAGGCCACAATGAGCAGTTCTTC. The chain carries TRBV28 and TRBJ2-1; no firm D call. V was clipped by 1 base and J by 5 bases, with 9 bases between them. Germline V lookup: CDR1 MDHEN, CDR2 SYDVKM. The CDR3 is 14 residues long.

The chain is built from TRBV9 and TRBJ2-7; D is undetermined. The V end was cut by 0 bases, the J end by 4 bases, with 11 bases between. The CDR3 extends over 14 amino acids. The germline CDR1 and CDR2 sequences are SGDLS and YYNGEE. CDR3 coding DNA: TGTGCCAGCAGCGTAGGGGCCCTTTTTTACGAGCAGTACTTC. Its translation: CASSVGALFYEQYF.

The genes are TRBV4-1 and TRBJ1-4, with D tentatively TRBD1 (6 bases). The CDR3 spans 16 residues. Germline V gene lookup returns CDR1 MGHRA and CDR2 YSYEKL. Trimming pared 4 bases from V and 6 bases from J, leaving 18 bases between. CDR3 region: CASSPLSGVIDEKLFF. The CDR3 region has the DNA TGCGCCAGCAGCCCCCTTTCAGGGGTAATTGATGAAAAACTGTTTTTT.

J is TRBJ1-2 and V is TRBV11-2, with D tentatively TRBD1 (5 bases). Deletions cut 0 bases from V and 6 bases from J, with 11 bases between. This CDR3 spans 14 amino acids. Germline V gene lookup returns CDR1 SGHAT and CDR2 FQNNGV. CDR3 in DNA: TGTGCCAGCAGCTTAGATCAGGGTACGGATGGCTACACCTTC. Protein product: CASSLDQGTDGYTF.

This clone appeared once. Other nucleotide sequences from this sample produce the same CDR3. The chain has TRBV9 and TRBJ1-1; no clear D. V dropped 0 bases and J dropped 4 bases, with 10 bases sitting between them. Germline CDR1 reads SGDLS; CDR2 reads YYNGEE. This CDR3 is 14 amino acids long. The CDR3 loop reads CASSVARGGTEAFF. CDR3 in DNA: TGTGCCAGCAGCGTAGCCAGAGGTGGCACTGAAGCTTTCTTT.